This T cell receptor beta chain was sequenced during a study of T cells in Graves' hyperthyroidism and ophthalmopathy. Findings and caveats of the study: Model predictions of ophthalmopathy came a median approximately 6.8 months before onset. Most clonotypes that expanded in the thyroid above 0.001 also showed up in blood.

CDR3 length equals 15 residues. Germline CDR1 SGHRS, CDR2 YFSETQ. The V segment lost 5 bases and the J segment 6 bases; nucleotides outside the gene matches: 14. Details on this clonotype: Its matching antigen is unknown. A much larger clone is a single base away; this may be a read error.

Each diagnosis drew on symptoms, thyroxine, TRAb, thyroid ultrasound and orbital computed tomography findings. From RNA transcripts, TCR beta CDR3 regions were amplified. Using the HTBI primer set, a first-round RT-PCR was run on the TCR CDR3. TCRdb independently ran MiXCR on the multiplex PCR reads; one entry per CDR3 protein. The sample shows more than 55,000 distinct CDR3 sequences, roughly 50% of them seen only once. Sequenced material: blood. The receptor was isolated from a woman between 55 and 75 years old with Graves' ophthalmopathy. The V gene is TRBV5-1, the J gene TRBJ2-7; 7 nucleotides match TRBD2. The CDR3 reads CASREAAGSPCEQYF. CDR3 nucleotides: TGCGCCAGCAGGGAAGCAGCGGGGAGCCCCTGCGAGCAGTACTTC.